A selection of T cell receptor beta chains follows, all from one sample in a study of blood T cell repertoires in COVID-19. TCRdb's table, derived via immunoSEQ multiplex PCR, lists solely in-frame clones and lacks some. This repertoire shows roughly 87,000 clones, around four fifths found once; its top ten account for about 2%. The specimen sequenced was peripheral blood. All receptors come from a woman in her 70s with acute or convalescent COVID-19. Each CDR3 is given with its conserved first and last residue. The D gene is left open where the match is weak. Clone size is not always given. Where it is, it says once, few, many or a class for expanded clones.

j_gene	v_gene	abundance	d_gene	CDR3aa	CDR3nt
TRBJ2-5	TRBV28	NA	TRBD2	CASSPAAGGAETQYF	TGTGCCAGCAGTCCCGCAGCGGGGGGAGCGGAGACCCAGTACTTC
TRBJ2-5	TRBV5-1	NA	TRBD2	CASSWGLAGGFETQYF	TGCGCCAGCAGCTGGGGACTAGCGGGGGGTTTTGAGACCCAGTACTTC
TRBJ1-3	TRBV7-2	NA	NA	CASSQEYSGNTIYF	TGTGCCAGCAGCCAGGAATACTCTGGAAACACCATATATTTT
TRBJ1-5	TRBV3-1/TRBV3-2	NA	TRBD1	CASSQGGTGKQPQHF	TGTGCCAGCAGCCAAGGGGGGACAGGGAAACAGCCCCAGCATTTT
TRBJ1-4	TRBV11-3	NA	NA	CASSPGGTNEKLFF	TGTGCCAGCAGCCCGGGGGGGACTAATGAAAAACTGTTTTTT
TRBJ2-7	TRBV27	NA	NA	CASSFQAGMSYEQYF	TGTGCCAGCAGTTTTCAGGCGGGGATGAGCTACGAGCAGTACTTC
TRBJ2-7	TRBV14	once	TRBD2	CASSQGGTKGDEQYF	TGTGCCAGCAGCCAAGGAGGGACTAAAGGCGACGAGCAGTACTTC
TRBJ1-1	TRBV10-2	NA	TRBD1	CASSSKTGTTEAFF	TGCGCCAGCAGCTCTAAGACAGGGACCACTGAAGCTTTCTTT
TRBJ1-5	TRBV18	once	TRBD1	CASCGQGNQPQHF	TGTGCCAGCTGCGGACAGGGCAATCAGCCCCAGCATTTT
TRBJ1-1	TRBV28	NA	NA	CASSFPTGKNTEAFF	TGTGCCAGCAGTTTCCCCACAGGGAAGAACACTGAAGCTTTCTTT
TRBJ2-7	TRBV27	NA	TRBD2	CASSFGGGYEQYF	TGTGCCAGCAGTTTCGGGGGGGGCTACGAGCAGTACTTC
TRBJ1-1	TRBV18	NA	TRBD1	CASSPDRGNTEAFF	TGTGCCAGCTCACCCGACAGGGGGAACACTGAAGCTTTCTTT
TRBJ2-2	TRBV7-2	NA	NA	CASSLSRGIGELFF	TGTGCCAGCAGCTTGAGCAGGGGTATCGGGGAGCTGTTTTTT
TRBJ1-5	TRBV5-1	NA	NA	CASSISGTSNQPQHF	TGCGCCAGCAGCATCTCCGGGACAAGCAATCAGCCCCAGCATTTT
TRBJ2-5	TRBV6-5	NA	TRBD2	CASRAGGSETQYF	TGTGCCAGCAGGGCGGGGGGGTCTGAGACCCAGTACTTC
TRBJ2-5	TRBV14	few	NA	CASSQWPEETQYF	TGTGCCAGCAGCCAATGGCCCGAAGAGACCCAGTACTTC
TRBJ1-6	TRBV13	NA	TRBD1	CASSSDRGEPNSPLHF	TGTGCCAGCAGTTCGGACAGGGGGGAACCTAATTCACCCCTCCACTTT
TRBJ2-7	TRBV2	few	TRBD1	CASSPDRGRDEQYF	TGTGCCAGCAGCCCGGACAGGGGTCGAGACGAGCAGTACTTC
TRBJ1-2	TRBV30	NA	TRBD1	CAWRTQGQGGYGYTF	TGTGCCTGGAGGACTCAAGGACAGGGTGGCTATGGCTACACCTTC
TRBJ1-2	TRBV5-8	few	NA	CASSLGRVRDYGYTF	TGTGCCAGCAGCTTGGGGAGGGTACGGGACTATGGCTACACCTTC
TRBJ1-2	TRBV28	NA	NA	CASSSWGEDYGYTF	TGTGCCAGCAGTTCCTGGGGGGAGGACTATGGCTACACCTTC
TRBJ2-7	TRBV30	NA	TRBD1	CARDGGGQGTIGEQYF	TGTGCCCGGGATGGGGGGGGACAGGGAACCATTGGCGAGCAGTACTTC
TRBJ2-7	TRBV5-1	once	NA	CASSLVSYEQYF	TGCGCCAGCAGCTTGGTTTCTTACGAGCAGTACTTC
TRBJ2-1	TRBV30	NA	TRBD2	CAWSGRGGSAYNEQFF	TGTGCCTGGAGTGGGCGGGGGGGGAGTGCCTACAATGAGCAGTTCTTC
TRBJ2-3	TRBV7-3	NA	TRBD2	CASSSKISGGARDTQYF	TGTGCCAGCAGCTCAAAAATAAGCGGGGGGGCCCGAGATACGCAGTATTTT
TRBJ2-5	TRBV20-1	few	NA	CSASGGLLQETQYF	TGCAGTGCTAGTGGGGGACTCCTCCAAGAGACCCAGTACTTC
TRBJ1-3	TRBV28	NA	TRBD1	CASSSGQTSGNTIYF	TGTGCCAGCAGTTCGGGACAGACTTCTGGAAACACCATATATTTT
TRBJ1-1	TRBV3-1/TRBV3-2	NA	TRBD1	CASSRVRTGGRTEAFF	TGTGCCAGCAGCCGCGTAAGGACAGGGGGCCGCACTGAAGCTTTCTTT